This TCR beta chain was captured in a study of T cell responses to AZD1222 COVID-19 vaccine (dated by TCRdb to 2020 to 2023). Background for the entire study: TCR sequencing covered 230 to 250 trial participants: around 210 given two doses of AZD1222 and 26 given two doses of MenACWY control vaccine. Trial participants were enrolled by age into 18-55, 56-69 and 70-plus year subgroups, with roughly 160, 29 and 62 TCR-sequenced participants respectively. The investigation overall reported the following: After two AZD1222 doses, spike-specific TCR breadth and depth were significantly higher than at day 0 and than in MenACWY recipients. Conclusions about previously exposed vaccinees were limited because only a handful of AZD1222 recipients were SARS-CoV-2 seropositive at baseline. Because no day 14 peak-response samples were available, the repertoires could be characterized only after the peak T cell response. CD4 TCRs associated with the vaccine covered the entire spike protein, and the dominant responses were in regions 160-218 and 743-854. Reportedly, close to half of the unique spike-specific TCRs recognized epitopes lying outside the regions that are mutated in the B.1.351 and B.1.1.7 variants. In the small 56-69-year group, the increase in depth fell short of significance, most likely because of low power. Participants were mostly white British, with more females than males. The authors suggested clonal diversity may have been underestimated.

The CDR3 regions of human TCRbeta chains were analyzed by immunosequencing. The authors' analysis ran thus. TCRs in the repertoires were matched against a reference library of SARS-CoV-2-specific TCRs that had been generated with the MIRA antigen-specificity platform. Breadth was defined as the fraction of unique TCRs that were SARS-CoV-2-associated. Depth was defined as the fraction of total T cells that were SARS-CoV-2-associated. Using the MIRA data, each spike-specific TCR was assigned both to the spike region to which the TCR was reactive and to a CD4 or CD8 class. Log10-transformed breadth and depth values were compared by one-way ANOVA with Sidak's multiple comparisons tests. Not all clones reach the TCRdb copy of this immuneACCESS table, which keeps in-frame sequences only. Checked studies attribute under half of the gap to unresolved V genes and leave the rest unexplained. Clone size and the V and J calls come from that table; the DNA yielded D and trimming. The sample contains under 85,000 clones, approximately 85% of them found a single time. Roughly 5% of the sample belongs to the ten largest clones.

Including cysteine and phenylalanine, the CDR3 has 16 amino acids. Kept here is only the CDR3 DNA, which spans 48 bases and is read in frame from base 1. Clipping removes 4 bases from V and 2 bases from J, with 8 as the unmatched junction base count. Reading the germline V gene gives CDR1 MNHEY and CDR2 SVGEGT. This clone was picked up one time. This clone's antigen is unknown. The sample holds no much larger clone one base away, and base qualities are not on file. The time point label of this sample denotes: baseline before first vaccination. The sample's treatment or condition label is to be understood as: meningococcal conjugate vaccine given as trial control. Samples from vaccinated people were obtained from the UK trials COV001 and COV002, which included a single-blind randomized controlled phase 2/3 trial of AZD1222 (ChAdOx1 nCoV-19) in healthy adults. Trial participant PBMC samples were collected at day 0 and day 28 after the second dose for TCRbeta chain sequencing.

The material sequenced was peripheral blood, taken on day 0 of MenACWY control vaccination. The clonotype comes from an adult in good health. Recombination connected TRBV6-2 or TRBV6-3 to TRBJ2-3; 8 nucleotides in the junction match TRBD2. The DNA is TGTGCCAGCAGTTCCCGCCCGGGGGGGATCACAGATACGCAGTATTTT. Its protein reads: CASSSRPGGITDTQYF.